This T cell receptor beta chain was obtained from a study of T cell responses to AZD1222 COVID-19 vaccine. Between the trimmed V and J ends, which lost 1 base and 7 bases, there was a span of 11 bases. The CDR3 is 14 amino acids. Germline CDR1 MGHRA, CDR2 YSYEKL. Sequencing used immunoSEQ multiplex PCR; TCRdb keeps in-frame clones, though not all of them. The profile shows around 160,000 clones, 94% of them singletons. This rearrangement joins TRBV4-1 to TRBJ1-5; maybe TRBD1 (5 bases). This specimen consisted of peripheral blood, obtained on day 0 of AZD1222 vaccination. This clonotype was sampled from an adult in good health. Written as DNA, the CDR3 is TGCGCCAGCAGCCAAGTTGGGCAGGGACAGCCCCAGCATTTT. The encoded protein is CASSQVGQGQPQHF.